This TCR beta chain was retrieved from a study of T cell responses to AZD1222 COVID-19 vaccine. This table comes from immunoSEQ multiplex PCR, and its TCRdb copy is limited to in-frame clones, with some not included. The sample has 120,000 or so clones; roughly 89% are singletons. Details on this clone: Its target is not known.

Trimming left V 4 bases short and J 0 bases short, with 13 bases between. The CDR3 spans 16 residues. Per germline, CDR1 SGHAT and CDR2 FQDESV (reference sequence). Notes on the study in general: Just a handful of AZD1222 recipients were seropositive at baseline. Sampling captured repertoires only after the peak T cell response.

This specimen consisted of peripheral blood, obtained on day 0 of AZD1222 vaccination. The TCR originated in an adult in good health. The chain uses TRBV11-1 and TRBJ2-4; the D gene is possibly TRBD2 (6 bases). DNA for the CDR3: TGTGCCAGCAGCTACAGTCCGGGACTAGCCAAAAACATTCAGTACTTC. Translation gives CASSYSPGLAKNIQYF.